This passage covers 2 T cell receptor beta chains from one sample sequenced in a study of blood T cell repertoires in COVID-19. Clones were sequenced by immunoSEQ multiplex PCR, and TCRdb holds only the in-frame ones, with some missing. Here the sample spans approximately 330,000 clones, approximately 86% being singletons. Sequencing was performed on PBMCs or T cells enriched from blood (not recorded which). The receptors stem from a woman aged 40 to 50 with acute COVID-19.

This clone has a handful of counts. The chain couples TRBV7-9 to TRBJ1-1; a weak D match, TRBD1 (5 bases). This CDR3 contains 14 residues. Looked up from germline, CDR1 is SEHNR and CDR2 is FQNEAQ (reference sequence). V was shortened by 5 bases and J by 9 bases, with 19 bases between the two germline ends. The CDR3 region has the DNA TGTGCCAGCAGCATTAGAACGGGGGAAGAGCAAGCTTTCTTT. Translated: CASSIRTGEEQAFF.

J is TRBJ1-3 and V is TRBV28; D remains unclear. V was clipped by 3 bases and J by 5 bases, with 14 bases between them. The CDR3 extends over 15 amino acids. CDR1 and CDR2 (germline): MDHEN, SYDVKM. The CDR3 bases are TGTGCCAGCAGTTTGGCCGTAAACGCTCGAAACACCATATATTTT. This translates into CASSLAVNARNTIYF.